This is a list of T cell receptor beta chains from one sample in a study of naive and memory T cell subsets. TCRdb recomputed calls from the UMI-ligation and nested PCR reads with MiXCR, one row per CDR3 protein. The profile covers about 120,000 distinct CDR3 sequences, with 30% to 45% appearing a single time and about 0.85% taken by the ten largest. Sequenced sample: central memory CD4+ T cells from blood. Source of these receptors: a human donor in good health. CDR3s include the opening cysteine and the closing phenylalanine or tryptophan. D genes are given only for firm matches. Not every row has a clone size; where given, it reads once, few, many or a size class.

d_call: NA
clone_size: NA
j_call: TRBJ1-1
v_call: TRBV29-1
cdr3_aa: CSTRNGVTEAFF
cdr3_nt: TGCAGCACCCGAAATGGGGTGACTGAAGCTTTCTTT

d_call: TRBD2
clone_size: NA
j_call: TRBJ2-7
v_call: TRBV7-9
cdr3_aa: CASSPGTSGLRTYEQYF
cdr3_nt: TGTGCCAGCAGCCCAGGGACTAGCGGATTAAGAACCTACGAGCAGTACTTC

d_call: NA
clone_size: few
j_call: TRBJ2-3
v_call: TRBV20-1
cdr3_aa: CSATALTGTEDTQYF
cdr3_nt: TGCAGTGCCACAGCCCTAACCGGCACGGAAGATACGCAGTATTTT

d_call: TRBD2
clone_size: NA
j_call: TRBJ2-5
v_call: TRBV3-1
cdr3_aa: CASSQDYAGTKQETQYF
cdr3_nt: TGTGCCAGCAGCCAAGACTACGCCGGGACTAAACAAGAGACCCAGTACTTC

d_call: TRBD2
clone_size: few
j_call: TRBJ2-4
v_call: TRBV20-1
cdr3_aa: CSQLKQTGTRKNIQYF
cdr3_nt: TGCAGTCAACTTAAACAAACCGGGACTAGAAAAAACATTCAGTACTTC

d_call: NA
clone_size: NA
j_call: TRBJ2-2
v_call: TRBV7-2
cdr3_aa: CASSLGGVRTGELFF
cdr3_nt: TGTGCCAGCAGCTTAGGGGGGGTCCGGACCGGGGAGCTGTTTTTT

d_call: NA
clone_size: few
j_call: TRBJ2-1
v_call: TRBV19
cdr3_aa: CASNPGRGNEQFF
cdr3_nt: TGTGCCAGTAATCCGGGGCGCGGCAATGAGCAGTTCTTC

d_call: NA
clone_size: NA
j_call: TRBJ1-2
v_call: TRBV12-3/TRBV12-4
cdr3_aa: CASSLTGPWGYTF
cdr3_nt: TGTGCCAGCAGTTTGACCGGACCATGGGGCTACACCTTC

d_call: TRBD1
clone_size: NA
j_call: TRBJ2-3
v_call: TRBV10-3
cdr3_aa: CAISRDSNTDTQYF
cdr3_nt: TGTGCCATCAGCCGGGACAGCAACACAGATACGCAGTATTTT

d_call: NA
clone_size: few
j_call: TRBJ2-7
v_call: TRBV5-1
cdr3_aa: CASSLIRGGYEQYF
cdr3_nt: TGCGCCAGCAGCTTGATACGTGGCGGATACGAGCAGTACTTC

d_call: TRBD2
clone_size: NA
j_call: TRBJ2-1
v_call: TRBV3-1
cdr3_aa: CASAPTLAGGNNEQFF
cdr3_nt: TGTGCCAGCGCCCCGACACTAGCGGGGGGGAACAATGAGCAGTTCTTC

d_call: NA
clone_size: NA
j_call: TRBJ2-7
v_call: TRBV27
cdr3_aa: CASSLGAGLTYEQYF
cdr3_nt: TGTGCCAGCAGTTTAGGCGCAGGGCTCACCTACGAGCAGTACTTC

d_call: NA
clone_size: many
j_call: TRBJ2-3
v_call: TRBV4-3
cdr3_aa: CASSQDYGYTDTQYF
cdr3_nt: TGCGCCAGCAGCCAAGATTACGGATACACAGATACGCAGTATTTT

d_call: NA
clone_size: NA
j_call: TRBJ1-6
v_call: TRBV27
cdr3_aa: CASRVLDSPLHF
cdr3_nt: TGTGCCAGCAGGGTCTTGGATTCACCCCTCCACTTT

d_call: NA
clone_size: NA
j_call: TRBJ2-3
v_call: TRBV7-6
cdr3_aa: CASSNGLLPGRPDTQYF
cdr3_nt: TGTGCCAGCAGCAACGGATTACTGCCGGGACGCCCAGATACGCAGTATTTT

d_call: NA
clone_size: NA
j_call: TRBJ1-4
v_call: TRBV5-1
cdr3_aa: CASRQLFNEKLFF
cdr3_nt: TGCGCCAGCAGACAGCTCTTTAATGAAAAACTGTTTTTT

d_call: TRBD1
clone_size: NA
j_call: TRBJ1-4
v_call: TRBV7-8
cdr3_aa: CASSLQGAHSEKLFF
cdr3_nt: TGTGCCAGCAGCTTACAGGGGGCCCATAGTGAAAAACTGTTTTTT

d_call: NA
clone_size: few
j_call: TRBJ2-6
v_call: TRBV6-5
cdr3_aa: CASSYSTPGLGRANVLTF
cdr3_nt: TGTGCCAGCAGTTACTCAACCCCAGGACTGGGCCGGGCCAACGTCCTGACTTTC

d_call: TRBD1
clone_size: NA
j_call: TRBJ1-4
v_call: TRBV2
cdr3_aa: CASSRQGSYEKLFF
cdr3_nt: TGTGCCAGCAGTCGACAGGGAAGTTATGAAAAACTGTTTTTT

d_call: NA
clone_size: NA
j_call: TRBJ2-2
v_call: TRBV6-5
cdr3_aa: CASSKSTGELFF
cdr3_nt: TGTGCCAGCAGTAAATCGACAGGGGAGCTGTTTTTT

d_call: TRBD1
clone_size: NA
j_call: TRBJ1-2
v_call: TRBV12-3/TRBV12-4
cdr3_aa: CASTSRDSKFYGYTF
cdr3_nt: TGTGCCAGCACCTCCCGGGACAGCAAATTCTATGGCTACACCTTC

d_call: NA
clone_size: NA
j_call: TRBJ2-7
v_call: TRBV20-1
cdr3_aa: CSARTDYLYEQYF
cdr3_nt: TGCAGTGCTCGGACGGACTACCTCTACGAGCAGTACTTC

d_call: NA
clone_size: NA
j_call: TRBJ2-3
v_call: TRBV5-1
cdr3_aa: CASSFLTPTDTQYF
cdr3_nt: TGCGCCAGCAGCTTCCTGACCCCCACAGATACGCAGTATTTT

d_call: TRBD1
clone_size: few
j_call: TRBJ2-6
v_call: TRBV12-5
cdr3_aa: CASGLGQGHSGANVLTF
cdr3_nt: TGTGCTAGTGGTCTCGGACAGGGGCACTCTGGGGCCAACGTCCTGACTTTC

d_call: TRBD1
clone_size: few
j_call: TRBJ1-1
v_call: TRBV9
cdr3_aa: CASSPPHRGTEAFF
cdr3_nt: TGTGCCAGCAGCCCTCCCCACAGGGGGACTGAAGCTTTCTTT

d_call: TRBD1
clone_size: NA
j_call: TRBJ2-7
v_call: TRBV7-3
cdr3_aa: CASSLSSDRGNEQYF
cdr3_nt: TGTGCCAGCAGCTTATCGTCGGACAGGGGGAACGAGCAGTACTTC

d_call: NA
clone_size: NA
j_call: TRBJ2-2
v_call: TRBV10-3
cdr3_aa: CAISESTRAAGELFF
cdr3_nt: TGTGCCATCAGTGAGTCGACTCGAGCGGCCGGGGAGCTGTTTTTT

d_call: NA
clone_size: few
j_call: TRBJ2-7
v_call: TRBV5-6
cdr3_aa: CASSADGGQAGFLYEQYF
cdr3_nt: TGTGCCAGCAGCGCCGACGGGGGGCAGGCCGGGTTTCTGTACGAGCAGTACTTC

d_call: TRBD2
clone_size: NA
j_call: TRBJ2-1
v_call: TRBV2
cdr3_aa: CASSVGSGRATTYNEQFF
cdr3_nt: TGTGCCAGCAGTGTTGGTAGCGGGAGGGCCACGACCTACAATGAGCAGTTCTTC

d_call: TRBD1
clone_size: few
j_call: TRBJ2-3
v_call: TRBV15
cdr3_aa: CATSLGQKGDTQYF
cdr3_nt: TGTGCCACCAGCCTGGGACAGAAGGGGGATACGCAGTATTTT

d_call: TRBD1
clone_size: few
j_call: TRBJ2-7
v_call: TRBV29-1
cdr3_aa: CSVLTGGEQYF
cdr3_nt: TGCAGCGTTTTAACAGGGGGCGAGCAGTACTTC

d_call: TRBD1
clone_size: few
j_call: TRBJ2-4
v_call: TRBV7-7
cdr3_aa: CASSLAPGQGNIQYF
cdr3_nt: TGTGCTAGCAGCTTAGCGCCGGGACAGGGTAACATTCAGTACTTC

d_call: NA
clone_size: few
j_call: TRBJ2-2
v_call: TRBV29-1
cdr3_aa: CSVEAGAGELFF
cdr3_nt: TGCAGCGTTGAGGCAGGCGCCGGGGAGCTGTTTTTT